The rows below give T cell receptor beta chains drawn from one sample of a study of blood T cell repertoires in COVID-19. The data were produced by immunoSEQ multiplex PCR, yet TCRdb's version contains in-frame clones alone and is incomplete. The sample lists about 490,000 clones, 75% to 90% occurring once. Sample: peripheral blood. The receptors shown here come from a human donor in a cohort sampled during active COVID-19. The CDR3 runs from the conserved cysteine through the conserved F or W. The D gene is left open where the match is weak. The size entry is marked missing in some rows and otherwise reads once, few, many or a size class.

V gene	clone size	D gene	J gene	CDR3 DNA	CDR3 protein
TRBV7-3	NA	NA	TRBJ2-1	TGTGCCAGCAGCTTAGGGGCTAGCGACTTCTACAATGAGCAGTTCTTC	CASSLGASDFYNEQFF
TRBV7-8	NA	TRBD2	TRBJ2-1	TGTGCCAGCAGCTTAGGACTAGCGGGAGCTCCTTACAATGAGCAGTTCTTC	CASSLGLAGAPYNEQFF
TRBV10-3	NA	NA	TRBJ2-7	TGTGCCATCAGTGACGACCAGGGCACCGAGCAGTACTTC	CAISDDQGTEQYF
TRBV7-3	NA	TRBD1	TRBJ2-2	TGTGCCAGCAGCGTTACAGGGGGCGCCAGTACTACCGGGGAGCTGTTTTTT	CASSVTGGASTTGELFF
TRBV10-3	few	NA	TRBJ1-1	TGTGCCACCCAACTTACAGGCCTGAACACTGAAGCTTTCTTT	CATQLTGLNTEAFF
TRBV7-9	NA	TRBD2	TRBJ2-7	TGTGCCAGCAGCCCGACTAGCGGGAACTCCTACGAGCAGTACTTC	CASSPTSGNSYEQYF
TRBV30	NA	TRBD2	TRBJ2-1	TGTGCCGGGGGGACTAGCGGGAAAGGGGATGAGCAGTTCTTC	CAGGTSGKGDEQFF
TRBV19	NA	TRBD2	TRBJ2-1	TGTGCCAGTAAGTTCAGTACGGCGCCGCGGGGGGATGAGCAGTTCTTC	CASKFSTAPRGDEQFF
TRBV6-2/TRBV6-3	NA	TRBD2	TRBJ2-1	TGTGCCAGCAGTTCCGGGACTAGCTTATCTTACAATGAGCAGTTCTTC	CASSSGTSLSYNEQFF
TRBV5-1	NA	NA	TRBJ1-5	TGCGCCAGCAGCTTGGACGGAGGGTCGGGTCAGCCCCAGCATTTT	CASSLDGGSGQPQHF
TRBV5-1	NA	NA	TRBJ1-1	TGCGCCAGCAGCAATACGGGGGGCACTGAAGCTTTCTTT	CASSNTGGTEAFF
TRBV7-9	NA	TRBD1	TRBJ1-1	TGTGCCAGCAGCTTAGACAGGGGCTGGGGAACTGAAGCTTTCTTT	CASSLDRGWGTEAFF
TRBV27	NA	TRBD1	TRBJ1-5	TGTGCCAGCGGTCCGACAGGGACGGGTCAGCCCCAGCATTTT	CASGPTGTGQPQHF
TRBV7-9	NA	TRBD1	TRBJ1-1	TGTGCCAGCAGCTTAGCCCGGACAGGGGGTGGGGTCGACACTGAAGCTTTCTTT	CASSLARTGGGVDTEAFF